Listed here are 26 T cell receptor beta chains from one sample, sequenced in a study of T cell repertoires in cytomegalovirus infection. TCRdb processed the reads anew with MiXCR; each CDR3 protein has one entry. The sample consists of approximately 310,000 distinct CDR3 sequences, around a quarter of them appearing once. Antigen specificity for these receptors is unknown. The sequencing used cultured PBMCs, collected from culture after CMV antigen stimulation. Receptor source: a human donor in good health (CMV status not recorded). Some clones in this sample may be carry-over from other donors' samples.

The chain links TRBV15 to TRBJ2-7, with TRBD2 matching 10 bases. The CDR3 sequence is 16 residues long. The ends lost 0 bases at V and 7 bases at J; junction bases unmatched: 9. Germline CDR1 and CDR2: LNHNV and YYDKDF (reference sequence). The CDR3 coding sequence is TGTGCCACCAGCAGAGATCCTCCTAGCGGGAGCGGAGAGCAGTACTTC. This sequence encodes CATSRDPPSGSGEQYF.

The genes are TRBV5-4 and TRBJ2-2; possibly TRBD1 for D (6 bases). V lost 4 bases and J 8 bases, leaving 12 bases between the germline ends. The CDR3 is 13 residues long. Germline loops: CDR1 SGHNT, CDR2 YYREEE (reference sequence). In nucleotides, the CDR3 is TGTGCCAGCAGCCCGGGACACGTAGGGGAGCTGTTTTTT. It specifies CASSPGHVGELFF.

This clonotype was recorded a few times. The V call is TRBV4-3, the J call TRBJ2-3, with D hard to call. CDR1 LGHNA and CDR2 YSLEER come from the germline V gene. The CDR3 loop spans 15 amino acids. V was clipped by 0 bases and J by 7 bases, with 14 bases between them. The CDR3 is CASSQESLNMNTQYF. In nucleotides, the CDR3 is TGCGCCAGCAGCCAAGAGTCCCTAAATATGAATACGCAGTATTTT.

In this sample, this clonotype turned up a few times. The chain uses TRBV7-3 and TRBJ2-2, with D unresolved. CDR1 is SGHTA, CDR2 FQGTGA, per germline. The germline V and J ends were trimmed by 6 bases and 1 base, with 6 bases remaining between them. This CDR3 has 13 amino acids. This chain's CDR3 is CASRLQNTGELFF. CDR3 DNA: TGTGCCAGCAGATTACAGAACACCGGGGAGCTGTTTTTT. Using reference TRBV7-3 and TRBJ2-2 for the parts outside the CDR3, the full variable domain is GAGVSQTPSNKVTEKGKYVELRCDPISGHTALYWYRQSLGQGPEFLIYFQGTGAADDSGLPNDRFFAVRPEGSVSTLKIQRTERGDSAVYLCASRLQNTGELFFGEGSRLTVL.

V and J are TRBV11-3 and TRBJ2-5; D gene uncertain. The ends were cut back, 5 bases at V and 2 bases at J, with 6 bases in the middle. The CDR3 covers 12 residues. Germline V gene data show CDR1 as SGHNT and CDR2 as YENEEA. CDR3 protein: CASSINQETQYF. In nucleotides, the CDR3 is TGTGCCAGCAGCATAAATCAAGAGACCCAGTACTTC. Looking up the rest from reference TRBV11-3 and TRBJ2-5 gives the full variable domain: EAGVVQSPRYKIIEKKQPVAFWCNPISGHNTLYWYLQNLGQGPELLIRYENEEAVDDSQLPKDRFSAERLKGVDSTLKIQPAELGDSAVYLCASSINQETQYFGPGTRLLVL.

The table lists this clonotype with a few counts. The chain links TRBV7-8 to TRBJ1-5; 8 positions match TRBD1. The germline V gene has CDR1 SGHVS and CDR2 FQNEAQ. The CDR3 extends over 14 amino acids. V lost 5 bases, J lost 9 bases, and 9 bases stayed unmatched. In DNA, the CDR3 is TGTGCCAGCAGCCCAGGGGGCTTAACATTGCCCCAGCATTTT. It translates to CASSPGGLTLPQHF.

This CDR3 is CASSLNFLGEQFF. CDR3 DNA sequence: TGTGCCAGCAGTTTAAATTTCCTCGGGGAGCAGTTCTTC. The chain recombines TRBV27 with TRBJ2-1, with D hard to call. V was pared by 2 bases and J by 10 bases, with 12 bases between. This CDR3 is 13 amino acids long. The germline V gene has CDR1 MNHEY and CDR2 SMNVEV (reference sequence).

V and J are TRBV2 and TRBJ1-2; TRBD1 is a possible D gene (5 bases). Germline V CDR1 and CDR2: SNHLY, FYNNEI. This CDR3 contains 14 residues. Between the trimmed V and J ends, which lost 0 bases and 8 bases, there was a span of 13 bases. CDR3 protein: CASSEALRAGGYTF. CDR3 coding DNA: TGTGCCAGCAGTGAAGCGCTCAGGGCGGGCGGCTACACCTTC.

V gene TRBV30 combines with J gene TRBJ1-3; D gene unclear. Germline V CDR1 and CDR2: GTSNPN, SVGIG (reference sequence). This CDR3 is 14 amino acids long. The V end was cut by 0 bases, the J end by 7 bases, with 13 bases between. The CDR3 region is CAWSVVGFTNTIYF. The CDR3 coding sequence is TGTGCCTGGAGTGTAGTGGGCTTCACGAACACCATATATTTT.

A few counts support this clonotype. This sequence joins TRBV19 and TRBJ1-1; no clear D. Germline V lookup: CDR1 LNHDA, CDR2 SQIVND (reference sequence). The V end lost 10 bases, the J end lost 1 base, and 16 bases lay between the germline ends. The CDR3 runs 14 residues. In DNA form, the CDR3 reads TGTGCCACTACTTGGGGTACCGAGAACACTGAAGCTTTCTTT. Translated: CATTWGTENTEAFF.

This clonotype was seen a few times. This chain links TRBV7-9 with TRBJ2-5; 9 bases fit TRBD2. From germline, CDR1 is SEHNR and CDR2 FQNEAQ (reference sequence). The CDR3 sequence is 13 residues long. V was clipped by 6 bases and J by 5 bases; unmatched bases: 4. Written as DNA, the CDR3 is TGTGCCAGCAGTAGCGGGAGTAGGGAGACCCAGTACTTC. The encoded protein is CASSSGSRETQYF.

This chain uses TRBV5-1 with TRBJ2-7; 8 bases line up with TRBD2. J gave up 2 bases and V 4 bases, and 11 bases lay outside the gene matches. This CDR3 has 16 residues. Looked up from germline, CDR1 is SGHRS and CDR2 is YFSETQ. CDR3 nucleotides: TGCGCCAGCAGCCCCGACAGCGGGGGACTCACCTACGAGCAGTACTTC. Amino acids: CASSPDSGGLTYEQYF.

The chain couples TRBV6-2 or TRBV6-3 to TRBJ2-3, with TRBD2 matching over 14 bases. The CDR3 has 16 residues. Germline V gives CDR1 MNHEY, CDR2 SVGEGT. The J segment lost 6 bases and the V segment lost 6 bases, leaving 8 bases of the junction unmatched. The CDR3 sequence: CASSPGTSGSSDTQYF. CDR3 bases: TGTGCCAGCAGCCCTGGGACTAGCGGGAGTAGTGATACGCAGTATTTT.

The rearrangement joins TRBV4-2 to TRBJ1-2; 7 bases map to TRBD1. Trimming took 3 bases from V and 1 from J; bases not matched to a gene: 8. Germline V CDR1 and CDR2: LGHNA, YNFKEQ. The CDR3 contains 16 residues. The CDR3 nucleotides are TGTGCCAGCAGCCACTTGGGGACAGCTAATAACTATGGCTACACCTTC. This translates into CASSHLGTANNYGYTF.

This clonotype has ten or more counts. The chain employs TRBV12-3 or TRBV12-4 and TRBJ1-1; 11 bases match TRBD1. The CDR3 extends over 14 amino acids. With 3 bases clipped from V and 6 bases from J, the junction kept 3 bases outside the gene matches. The CDR3 spells CASSFMGQGAEAFF. The CDR3, as DNA: TGTGCCAGCAGTTTTATGGGACAGGGGGCTGAAGCTTTCTTT.

This clonotype has more than one count but fewer than ten. J is TRBJ2-2 and V is TRBV7-2; D tentatively fits TRBD1 or TRBD2 (5 bases each). The CDR3 has 15 residues. V lost 5 bases, J lost 8 bases, and 18 bases lay in between. Per the germline V gene, CDR1 is SGHTA and CDR2 is FQGNSA. The CDR3 bases are TGTGCCAGCAGCCTCCCGGGGACGGAGACAGGGGAGCTGTTTTTT. It encodes CASSLPGTETGELFF.

A word on this clonotype: This may arise from a read error, as a much more abundant clone is one base away. V usage is TRBV11-2 and J usage is TRBJ2-7, with D perhaps matching TRBD1 (5 bases). This CDR3 contains 18 residues. Germline CDR1 is SGHAT and CDR2 is FQNNGV. Deletions cut 1 base from V and 0 bases from J, with 19 bases between. CDR3 sequence: CASSLAAFEQGDSYEQYF. CDR3 sequence (DNA): TGTGCCAGCAGCTTAGCGGCGTTCGAGCAGGGTGACTCCTACGAGCAGTACTTC.

This clonotype was seen more than once but under ten times. The J gene is TRBJ2-3, the V gene TRBV20-1; D remains unclear. The V and J ends lost 0 bases and 2 bases respectively, with 9 bases between them. The CDR3 covers 14 residues. Germline loops: CDR1 DFQATT, CDR2 SNEGSKA (reference sequence). The CDR3 nucleotides read TGCAGTGCTAGAGATCCTGGGTTCACAGATACGCAGTATTTT. Amino acids: CSARDPGFTDTQYF.

This clonotype was seen only a few times. The chain employs TRBV7-2 and TRBJ1-1, with D unresolved. V was pared by 6 bases and J by 3 bases, with 14 bases between. This CDR3 contains 14 residues. From germline, CDR1 is SGHTA and CDR2 FQGNSA. The CDR3 sequence is CASRPRVRDTEAFF. DNA of the CDR3: TGTGCCAGCAGACCGAGGGTTAGGGACACTGAAGCTTTCTTT.

J is TRBJ2-2 and V is TRBV5-1; TRBD2 matches at 8 bases. Germline CDR1 is SGHRS and CDR2 is YFSETQ. CDR3 length: 18 amino acids. With V trimmed by 1 base and J by 0 bases, 8 bases remained unmatched. The DNA for the CDR3 is TGCGCCAGCAGCTTGAGGTCGGCCGGGAGGGCGAACACCGGGGAGCTGTTTTTT. As protein: CASSLRSAGRANTGELFF.

A single count supports this clonotype. This chain uses TRBV6-6 with TRBJ2-5, with TRBD1 identical over 11 bases. Unmatched junction bases numbered 5, after V lost 6 bases and J lost 5 bases. CDR3 length: 14 residues. The germline V gene encodes CDR1 MNHNY and CDR2 SVGAGI (reference sequence). The CDR3 sequence is CASSRTGGTETQYF. The DNA for the CDR3 is TGTGCCAGCAGCCGGACAGGGGGCACGGAGACCCAGTACTTC.

The rearrangement links TRBV28 to TRBJ1-2, with D tentatively TRBD1 (5 bases). Deletions cut 3 bases from V and 8 bases from J, with 16 bases between. Germline-derived CDR1 and CDR2 are MDHEN and SYDVKM. The CDR3 loop spans 14 amino acids. The CDR3 sequence is CASSLGQGGYGYTF. The CDR3 DNA reads as TGTGCCAGCAGTTTGGGCCAGGGAGGTTACGGCTACACCTTC.

This clonotype came up a few times. The rearrangement links TRBV19 to TRBJ2-1; 14 bases match TRBD2. CDR1 LNHDA and CDR2 SQIVND come from the germline V gene (reference sequence). There are 20 residues in the CDR3. Germline trimming cut 1 base from V and 1 base from J; bases unmatched to any gene: 9. The CDR3 reads CASSIGPGLAGAGSYNEQFF. The DNA for the CDR3 is TGTGCCAGTAGTATAGGGCCGGGACTAGCGGGAGCGGGTTCCTACAATGAGCAGTTCTTC.

This sequence joins TRBV5-6 and TRBJ2-5; D is ambiguous. The length of the CDR3 is 11 residues. The V gene's germline CDR1 is SGHDT and CDR2 YYEEEE. V was clipped by 3 bases and J by 7 bases, with 7 bases between them. The CDR3 bases are TGTGCCAGCAGCTCCTCTGGGACCCAGTACTTC. Translated, it gives CASSSSGTQYF.

The V call is TRBV12-3 or TRBV12-4, the J call TRBJ1-2, with D possibly TRBD1 on 5 matching bases. The CDR3 sequence is 12 residues long. Trimming removed 4 bases at V and 8 bases at J, with 11 bases between. CDR3 sequence (DNA): TGTGCCAGCAGTTGGGCAGGGCGAGGCTACACCTTC. This sequence encodes CASSWAGRGYTF.

This clonotype showed up just a few times. This rearrangement joins TRBV19 to TRBJ1-3; D is undetermined. CDR1 LNHDA and CDR2 SQIVND come from the germline V gene (reference sequence). V lost 0 bases and J 0 bases, leaving 15 bases between the germline ends. This CDR3 is 18 amino acids long. CDR3 sequence reads: CASSIDLLSANSGNTIYF. In DNA, the CDR3 is TGTGCCAGTAGTATAGATCTCCTTAGCGCAAACTCTGGAAACACCATATATTTT.